This T cell receptor beta chain emerged from a study of blood T cell repertoires in COVID-19. As for the study in general: Both acute and convalescent COVID-19 samples were obtained from the United States, Italy and Spain. Sample material is recorded as cDNA or gDNA derived from T cells, B-cell-depleted T cells, or PBMCs.

V trimming: 0 bases; J trimming: 0 bases; junction bases outside the gene matches: 7. Germline-derived CDR1 and CDR2 are SGHRS and YFSETQ. There are 19 residues in the CDR3. In its sample, this clone was seen once. Original methodology: Reference gene primer amplification gave estimated nucleated cell counts. The assay was immunoSEQ multiplex PCR, and TCRdb's table has in-frame clones only and misses some. V and J calls and clone size are copied from that table; D and trimming were computed from the DNA. This repertoire shows 370,000 or so clones, approximately 80% found once; its top ten account for 1.1%.

Sequencing input: peripheral blood. The clonotype was recovered from a human donor with acute or convalescent COVID-19. The donor label of this sample is uncertain. The chain combines TRBV5-1 with TRBJ2-3; 13 nucleotides align to TRBD2. DNA for the CDR3: TGCGCCAGCAGCTTGGGACTAGCGGGGGGTGTTCCTAGCACAGATACGCAGTATTTT. This translates into CASSLGLAGGVPSTDTQYF.